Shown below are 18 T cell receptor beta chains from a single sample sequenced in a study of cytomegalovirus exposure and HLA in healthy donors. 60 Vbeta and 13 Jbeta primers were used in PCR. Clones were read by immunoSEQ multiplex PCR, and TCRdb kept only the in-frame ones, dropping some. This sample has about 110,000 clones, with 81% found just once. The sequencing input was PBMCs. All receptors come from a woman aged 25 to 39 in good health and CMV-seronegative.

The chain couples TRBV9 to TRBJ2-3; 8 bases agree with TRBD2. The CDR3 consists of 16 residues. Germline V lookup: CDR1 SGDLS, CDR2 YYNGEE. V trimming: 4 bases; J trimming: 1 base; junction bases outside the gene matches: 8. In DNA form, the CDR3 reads TGTGCCAGCAGCCCTATGGGGACTAGACGCACAGATACGCAGTATTTT. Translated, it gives CASSPMGTRRTDTQYF. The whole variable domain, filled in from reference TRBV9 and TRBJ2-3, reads DSGVTQTPKHLITATGQRVTLRCSPRSGDLSVYWYQQSLDQGLQFLIQYYNGEERAKGNILERFSAQQFPDLHSELNLSSLELGDSALYFCASSPMGTRRTDTQYFGPGTRLTVL.

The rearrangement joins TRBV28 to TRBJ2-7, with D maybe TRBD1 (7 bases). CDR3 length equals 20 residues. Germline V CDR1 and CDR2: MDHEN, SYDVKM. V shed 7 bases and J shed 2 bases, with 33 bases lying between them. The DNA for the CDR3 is TGTGCCAGCACTCCCCCTCTGACAGGGTTTGTCCTAGCGAGACCCTACGAGCAGTACTTC. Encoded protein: CASTPPLTGFVLARPYEQYF. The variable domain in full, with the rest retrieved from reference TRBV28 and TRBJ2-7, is DVKVTQSSRYLVKRTGEKVFLECVQDMDHENMFWYRQDPGLGLRLIYFSYDVKMKEKGDIPEGYSVSREKKERFSLILESASTNQTSMYLCASTPPLTGFVLARPYEQYFGPGTRLTVT.

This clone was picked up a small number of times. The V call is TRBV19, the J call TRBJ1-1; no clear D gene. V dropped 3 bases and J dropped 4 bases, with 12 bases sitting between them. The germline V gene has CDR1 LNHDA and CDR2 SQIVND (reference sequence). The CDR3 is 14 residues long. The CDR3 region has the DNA TGTGCCAGTAGTATTTACCTCGGAGGCACTGAAGCTTTCTTT. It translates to CASSIYLGGTEAFF.

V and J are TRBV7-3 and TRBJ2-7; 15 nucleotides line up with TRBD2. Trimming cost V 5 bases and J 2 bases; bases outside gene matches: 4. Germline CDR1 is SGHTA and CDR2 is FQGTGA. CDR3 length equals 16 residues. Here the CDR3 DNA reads TGTGCCAGCAGCCCGGGACTAGCGGGAGGTACCTACGAGCAGTACTTC. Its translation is CASSPGLAGGTYEQYF.

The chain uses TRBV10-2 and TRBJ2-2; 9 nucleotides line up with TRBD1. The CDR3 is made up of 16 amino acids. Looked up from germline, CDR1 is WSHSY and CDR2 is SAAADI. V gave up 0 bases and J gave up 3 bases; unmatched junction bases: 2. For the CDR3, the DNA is TGCGCCAGCAGTGAGTCGACAGGGGGGGACACCGGGGAGCTGTTTTTT. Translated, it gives CASSESTGGDTGELFF.

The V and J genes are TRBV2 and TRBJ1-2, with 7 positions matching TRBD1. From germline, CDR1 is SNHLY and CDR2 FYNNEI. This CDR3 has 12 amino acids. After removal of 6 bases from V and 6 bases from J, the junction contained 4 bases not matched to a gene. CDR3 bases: TGTGCCAGCAGCTGGGACAGAGATGGCTACACCTTC. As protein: CASSWDRDGYTF.

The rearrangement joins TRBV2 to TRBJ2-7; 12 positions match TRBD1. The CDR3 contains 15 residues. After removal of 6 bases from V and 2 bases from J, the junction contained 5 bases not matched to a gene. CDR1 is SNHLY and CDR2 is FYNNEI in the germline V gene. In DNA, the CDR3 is TGTGCCAGCAGGTACGGGACAGGGGGCACCTACGAGCAGTACTTC. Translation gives CASRYGTGGTYEQYF.

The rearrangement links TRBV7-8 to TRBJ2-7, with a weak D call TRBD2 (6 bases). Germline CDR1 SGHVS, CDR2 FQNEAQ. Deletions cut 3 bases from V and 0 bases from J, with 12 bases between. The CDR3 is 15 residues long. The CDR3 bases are TGTGCCAGCAGCTTCGGGACTCCCGGCTCCTACGAGCAGTACTTC. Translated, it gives CASSFGTPGSYEQYF.

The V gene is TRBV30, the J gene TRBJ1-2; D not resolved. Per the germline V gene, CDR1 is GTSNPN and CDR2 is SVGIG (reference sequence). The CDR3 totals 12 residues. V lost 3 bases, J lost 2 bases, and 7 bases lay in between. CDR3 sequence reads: CAWSAVNYGYTF. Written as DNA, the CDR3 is TGTGCCTGGAGCGCAGTCAACTATGGCTACACCTTC.

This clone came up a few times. The CDR3 protein is CASSQTGRATEAFF. The CDR3 DNA is TGTGCCAGCTCACAGACGGGAAGGGCCACTGAAGCTTTCTTT. This chain connects TRBV18 to TRBJ1-1; unclear D gene. Germline V gene lookup returns CDR1 KGHSH and CDR2 LQKENI. The CDR3 has 14 residues. Trimming took 4 bases from V and 4 from J, leaving 13 bases between them. The whole variable domain, remainder taken from reference TRBV18 and TRBJ1-1, is NAGVMQNPRHLVRRRGQEARLRCSPMKGHSHVYWYRQLPEEGLKFMVYLQKENIIDESGMPKERFSAEFPKEGPSILRIQQVVRGDSAAYFCASSQTGRATEAFFGQGTRLTVV.

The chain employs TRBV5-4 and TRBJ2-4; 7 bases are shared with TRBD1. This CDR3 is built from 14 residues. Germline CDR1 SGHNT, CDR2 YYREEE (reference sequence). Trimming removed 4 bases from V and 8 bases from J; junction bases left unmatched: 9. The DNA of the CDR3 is TGTGCCAGCAGCCCCACCGGGACAGCGGACATTCAGTACTTC. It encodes CASSPTGTADIQYF.

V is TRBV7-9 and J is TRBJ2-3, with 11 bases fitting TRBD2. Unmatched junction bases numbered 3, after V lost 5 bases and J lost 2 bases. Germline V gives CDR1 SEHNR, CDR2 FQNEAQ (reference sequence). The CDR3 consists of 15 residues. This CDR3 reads CASSTTSGDTDTQYF. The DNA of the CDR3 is TGTGCCAGCAGCACGACTAGCGGGGACACAGATACGCAGTATTTT.

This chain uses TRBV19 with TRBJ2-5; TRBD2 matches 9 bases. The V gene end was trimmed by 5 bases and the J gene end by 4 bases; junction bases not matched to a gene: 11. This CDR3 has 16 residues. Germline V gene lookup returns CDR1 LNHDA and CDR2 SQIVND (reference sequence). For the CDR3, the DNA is TGTGCCAGTAGTCCGCAGGCTAGCGGGATAGTAGAGACCCAGTACTTC. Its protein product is CASSPQASGIVETQYF.

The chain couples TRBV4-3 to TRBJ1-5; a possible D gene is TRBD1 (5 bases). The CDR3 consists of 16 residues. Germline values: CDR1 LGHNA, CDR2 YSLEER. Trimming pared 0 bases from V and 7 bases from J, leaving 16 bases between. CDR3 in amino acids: CASSQDRSGFGQPQHF. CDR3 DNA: TGCGCCAGCAGCCAAGATCGGTCAGGGTTCGGGCAGCCCCAGCATTTT.

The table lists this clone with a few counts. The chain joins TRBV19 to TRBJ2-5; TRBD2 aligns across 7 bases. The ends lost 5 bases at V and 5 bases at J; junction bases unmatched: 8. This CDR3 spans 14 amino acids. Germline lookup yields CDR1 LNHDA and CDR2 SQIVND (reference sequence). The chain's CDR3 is CASSRGREIETQYF. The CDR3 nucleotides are TGTGCCAGTAGTCGAGGGCGGGAGATTGAGACCCAGTACTTC.

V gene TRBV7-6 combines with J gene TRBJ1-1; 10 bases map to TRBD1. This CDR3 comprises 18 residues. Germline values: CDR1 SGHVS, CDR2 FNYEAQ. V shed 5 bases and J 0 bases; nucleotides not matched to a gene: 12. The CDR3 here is CASSPRQGARVMNTEAFF. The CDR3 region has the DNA TGTGCCAGCAGCCCCAGACAGGGGGCAAGAGTGATGAACACTGAAGCTTTCTTT.

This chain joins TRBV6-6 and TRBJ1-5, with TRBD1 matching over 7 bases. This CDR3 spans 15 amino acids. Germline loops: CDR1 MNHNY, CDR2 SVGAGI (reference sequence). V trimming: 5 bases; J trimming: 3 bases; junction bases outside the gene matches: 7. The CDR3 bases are TGTGCCAGCAGTGGTCAGGGGGAGGTCAATCAGCCCCAGCATTTT. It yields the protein CASSGQGEVNQPQHF.

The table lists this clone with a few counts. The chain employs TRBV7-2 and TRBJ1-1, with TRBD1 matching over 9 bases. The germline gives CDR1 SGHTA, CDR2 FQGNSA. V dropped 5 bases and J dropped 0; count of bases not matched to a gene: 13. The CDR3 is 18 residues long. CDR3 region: CASSLRSGTGKLNTEAFF. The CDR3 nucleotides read TGTGCCAGCAGCCTTCGATCCGGGACAGGGAAATTGAACACTGAAGCTTTCTTT.